The entry that follows covers one TCR beta chain sequence. Per the study methods: Using reference gene primer amplification, nucleated cell counts were estimated. Sequencing used immunoSEQ multiplex PCR; TCRdb keeps in-frame clones, though not all of them. V and J calls plus clone size are reproduced from that table; the DNA served to infer D and trimming. The sample shows roughly 100,000 clones, over 75% of them seen only once. The data are from a study of blood T cell repertoires in COVID-19. Study summary: There were acute and convalescent COVID-19 samples, and they came from the United States, Italy and Spain. Nucleic acid was either cDNA or gDNA, and it came from T cells, B-cell-depleted T cells, or PBMCs.

With 9 bases clipped from V and 7 bases from J, the junction kept 12 bases outside the gene matches. This CDR3 is 15 amino acids long. Germline lookup yields CDR1 LNHDA and CDR2 SQIVND (reference sequence). The sequenced material came from peripheral blood. This chain uses TRBV19 with TRBJ1-6; 7 positions agree with TRBD1. This clonotype originated in a man at least 80 years old with active or convalescent COVID-19. The chain's CDR3 is CASKQTGSENSPLHF. CDR3 nucleotides: TGTGCCAGCAAACAGACAGGGAGTGAAAATTCACCCCTCCACTTT.